Below, one T cell receptor beta chain is given with its context. Its binding antigen is unknown. Base qualities are not recorded, but no much larger clone differs from it by a single base. Preparation of the library involved the immunoSEQ multiplex PCR assay. For the multiplex PCR, a mixture combining 60 forward primers for TCR Vbeta segments and 13 reverse primers for TCR Jbeta segments was used. The CDR3 region of rearranged TCR beta genes was amplified from genomic DNA with a multiplex PCR assay. Amplified TCR beta libraries were sequenced as 87-base-pair reads on the Illumina HiSeq System. The original methods were these. In a later analysis, tens of millions of unique TCR beta chains were counted across the roughly 670 repertoires, and roughly 10 million of these chains were shared by at least two donors. Raw reads were error-corrected and collapsed into unique sequences by a nearest-neighbor algorithm in which closely related sequences were merged to remove PCR and sequencing errors. CDR3 sequences were aligned to IMGT reference sequences to assign V, D and J gene segments. For a sequence to be retained, a match of at least six nucleotides to both a V gene segment and a J gene segment was required. Rearrangements were called productive when the CDR3 lacked stop codons and stayed in frame with V and J; all others were non-productive. CDR3 was defined by IMGT convention, running from the second conserved V-encoded cysteine to the conserved J-encoded phenylalanine. In an earlier analysis of some 550 of the donors, sequences lacking an unambiguous match to a single V gene segment were excluded. An earlier analysis of fewer than 650 of the donors classified V segments as functional when productive rearrangements were above 56.7% and as segregating when the standard deviation between donors was above 5%. A statistical classification framework was built to diagnose cytomegalovirus status from the catalog of TCR beta chain sequences. In a later analysis, V and J genes were assigned by comparing TCR nucleotide sequences against IMGT/GENE-DB human TR gene sequences. A later analysis assigned CDR3 sequences and most-parsimonious VDJ recombination scenarios with the TCRdist pipeline. A later analysis defined each TCR beta chain by its CDR3 amino acid sequence plus V-gene family, and excluded reads lacking a unique V-gene family. A later analysis removed 550 to 650 highly shared, low-generation-probability nucleotide sequences to deal with suspected cross-contamination and a sequencing artifact. For each public chain, a later analysis derived a clonal expansion index from normalized ranks of inferred template counts within each repertoire. In a later analysis, generation probabilities were computed with a VDJ recombination model fitted to out-of-frame rearrangements, and the resulting probabilities were checked against IGoR. A later analysis scored TCR-TCR, TCR-HLA and TCR-CMV co-occurrence with hypergeometric tests, applying a repertoire-size bias correction to TCR pairs. To estimate false discovery rates, a later analysis permuted the HLA or CMV assignments 20 times. In a later analysis, co-occurring TCRs were grouped using DBSCAN, with TCRdist sequence similarity added in when clustering inside HLA-allele-positive subsets. Repertoires with fewer than 30,000 or more than 120,000 public chains were left out of co-occurrence clustering, as were about five repertoires with anomalous nucleotide sharing. Drawn from immuneACCESS, this table holds only the in-frame rearrangements with V and J called that TCRdb kept. Clones are partly lost; checked studies trace under half to an unresolved V gene and leave the rest unexplained. That table gives V, J and clone size, and the DNA gave D and trimming. The sample table contains about 130,000 clones; only one count was recorded for 6.5% to 9.5% of them. The top ten hold under 5.5% of the sample.

The cohort was made up of approximately 670 healthy bone marrow donors. All cohort members were sampled while nominally healthy, although unrecorded immune exposures were likely present. The donor was CMV seronegative and was included in the group of 352 seronegative cohort members. A peripheral blood sample was provided by each donor, and peripheral blood mononuclear cells were used for TCR beta sequencing. The Qiagen DNeasy Blood Extraction Kit was used to extract genomic DNA from the blood cell samples. This entry comes from a study of cytomegalovirus exposure and HLA in healthy donors (dated by TCRdb to the late 2010s). Turning to the overall study: In an earlier analysis of fewer than 750 of the donors, 250 to 300 Gb of sequence data and 90 million to 120 million unique TCR beta sequences from 150 million to 200 million T cells were reported. An early release that covered 640 HLA-typed donors contained about 300 gigabases of sequencing data and tens of millions of unique TCR sequences. Among the roughly 390 genotyped donors, approximately 76% belonged to the genetic ancestry cluster associated with self-reported Caucasian donors. The study was designed to test whether signatures of past pathogen exposure could be identified by cataloging public T cell receptors. Using immunosequencing, the study profiled T cell repertoires from about 650 subjects and related those repertoires to cytomegalovirus serostatus. A separate validation cohort of about 110 different subjects was used in addition to the roughly 640-subject first cohort. The study combined high-throughput TCR immunosequencing, statistical association of individual TCRs with disease status, and machine learning to predict cytomegalovirus infection status. A later analysis re-analyzed previously published TCR beta repertoires from 666 donors and added high-resolution HLA genotyping to study TCR occurrence patterns. The later analysis used no new phenotypic data to find candidate immune exposures, relying instead on TCR beta sequences and their occurrence across donors. To decide whether each TCR beta V gene segment behaved as functional or pseudogenic, an earlier analysis of several hundred of the donors relied on high-throughput TCR beta sequencing. Alongside the repertoire data, information on donor age, sex, ethnicity and CMV serostatus was compiled. Genome-wide SNP genotypes for about three fifths of the roughly 700 donors were used in a later genetic analysis, which treated that subset as a discovery cohort. Every discovery cohort repertoire had been produced on one sequencing platform. HLA typing covered class I and class II loci at four-digit resolution. Typing coverage varied by locus: roughly 629-640 donors for A, B, C, DRB1 and DQB1; approximately 560 for DQA1; over 600 for DPA1; 400 to 480 for DPB1. Roughly 5 DR-DQ haplotypes were handled as single units for association and clustering, since linkage in the cohort was strong. Among roughly 370 genotyped donors of the cohort, an average of about 240,000 unique TCR beta nucleotide sequences were sequenced per donor, approximately 20% of them non-productive.

The paper as a whole reports these results and caveats: This cohort had only TCR beta chains sequenced, and the lack of alpha or paired-chain data limited which features could be detected. A later analysis found that HLA-associated TCR beta chains were more clonally expanded and had lower generation probabilities than equally common non-associated chains. A further reported finding was that TCR beta sequences accurately predicted the HLA-A and HLA-B alleles for most subjects in the first cohort. A later genetic analysis associated a missense DCLRE1C variant with V-gene and J-gene trimming of TCR beta chains, and an independent cohort replicated the association. Three of the identified cytomegalovirus-associated TCR beta chains were confirmed in vitro to be specific for cytomegalovirus antigens. When HLA alleles, especially DR and DQ, strongly co-occurred, attributing TCR associations to individual alleles was difficult. Broadly in line with IMGT annotations, most TCR beta V segments showed up in productive rearrangements about 87% or about 30% of the time in an earlier analysis of approximately 640 of the donors. The authors suggested that the approach could potentially be generalized to other disease states and immunological phenotypes. Some IMGT-functional V segments, including TRBV6-2 and TRBV6-3, could not be told apart with the 87-base-pair reads, so those segments were excluded. A later analysis associated 15,000 to 20,000 TCR beta sequences with specific HLA alleles at a false discovery rate of 0.05. In a later analysis, the rate of TCR association differed among HLA loci, with DRB1 alleles having the most associated TCRs and HLA-C alleles having the fewest. In a later analysis, most CMV-associated TCR beta chains were found to appear HLA-restricted, with HLA associations seemingly driven largely by CMV exposure. In a later genetic analysis, fewer N-insertions in productive TCRs were reported among donors in an Asian-associated ancestry cluster than the roughly 700-donor mean. Cytomegalovirus status was reported to be diagnosed by the classifier with high specificity and sensitivity in both the original and validation cohorts. In a later analysis, several top co-occurrence clusters were reported to appear linked to parvovirus B19, influenza, CMV and Epstein-Barr virus. Because some donors lacked HLA typing at each locus, the association tests relied only on the typed subset. The presence/absence analyses assumed that sequencing depth was roughly uniform across donors, and that assumption may not be true. Correlated functional status among segregating V segments might reflect linkage disequilibrium, but an unknown experimental factor could not be ruled out. The study gave a list of more than 150 TCR beta chains associated with cytomegalovirus. A cluster of highly shared sequence variants was judged likely to represent a technical artifact of the sequencing pipeline. While some public TCRs were present in many individuals, most TCR sequences turned up only very rarely across donors. About 17 rarely observed V segments, including chromosome 9 orphons, were excluded from the earlier analysis of a few hundred of the donors because counts were too low. Immune exposure information for the cohort was limited to CMV serostatus.

The cysteine opens and the phenylalanine closes a CDR3 of 16 amino acids. Just CDR3 DNA is preserved here, 48 bases in frame from base 1. CDR1 and CDR2 are read off the germline V gene (reference sequence) as LNHNV and YYDKDF. At the junction V is shortened by 3 bases and J by 0 bases, with 11 bases in between. Recombination connected TRBV15 to TRBJ1-4, with the D gene uncertain. This clonotype was sampled from a man in his forties or fifties in good health and CMV-seronegative. The sequenced sample was PBMCs. The CDR3 corresponds to CATSSGDGATNEKLFF. The nucleotide sequence is TGTGCCACCAGCAGCGGTGACGGAGCAACTAATGAAAAACTGTTTTTT.